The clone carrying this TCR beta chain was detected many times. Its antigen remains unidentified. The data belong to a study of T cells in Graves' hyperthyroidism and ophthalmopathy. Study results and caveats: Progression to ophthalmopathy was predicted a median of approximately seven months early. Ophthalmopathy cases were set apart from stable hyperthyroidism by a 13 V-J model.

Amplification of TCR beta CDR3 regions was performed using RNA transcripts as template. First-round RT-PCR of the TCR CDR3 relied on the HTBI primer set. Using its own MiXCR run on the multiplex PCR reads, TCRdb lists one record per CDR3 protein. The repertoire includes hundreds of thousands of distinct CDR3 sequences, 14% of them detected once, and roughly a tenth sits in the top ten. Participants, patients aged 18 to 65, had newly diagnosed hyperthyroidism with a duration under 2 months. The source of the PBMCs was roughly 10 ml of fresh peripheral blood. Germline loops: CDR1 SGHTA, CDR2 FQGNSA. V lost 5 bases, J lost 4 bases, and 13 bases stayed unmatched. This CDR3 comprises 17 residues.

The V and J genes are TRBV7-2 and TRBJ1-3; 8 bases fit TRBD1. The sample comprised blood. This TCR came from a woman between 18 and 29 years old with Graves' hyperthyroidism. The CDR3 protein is CASSRLSQGAGGNTIYF. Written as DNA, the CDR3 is TGTGCCAGCAGCCGACTGTCCCAGGGGGCAGGGGGAAACACCATATATTTT.